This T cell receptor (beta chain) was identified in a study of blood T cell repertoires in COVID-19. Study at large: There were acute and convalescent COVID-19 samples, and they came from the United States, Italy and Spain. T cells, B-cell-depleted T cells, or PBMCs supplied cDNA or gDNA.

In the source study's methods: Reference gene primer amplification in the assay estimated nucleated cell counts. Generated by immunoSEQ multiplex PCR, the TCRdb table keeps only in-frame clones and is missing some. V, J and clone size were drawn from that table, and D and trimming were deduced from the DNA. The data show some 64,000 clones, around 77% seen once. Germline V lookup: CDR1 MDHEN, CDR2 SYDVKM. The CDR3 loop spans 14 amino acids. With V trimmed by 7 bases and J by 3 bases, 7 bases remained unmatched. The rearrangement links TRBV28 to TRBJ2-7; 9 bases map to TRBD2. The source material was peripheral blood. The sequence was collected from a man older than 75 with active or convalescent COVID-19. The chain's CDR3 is CASNELAGDYEQYF. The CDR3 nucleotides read TGTGCCAGCAACGAATTAGCGGGGGACTACGAGCAGTACTTC.